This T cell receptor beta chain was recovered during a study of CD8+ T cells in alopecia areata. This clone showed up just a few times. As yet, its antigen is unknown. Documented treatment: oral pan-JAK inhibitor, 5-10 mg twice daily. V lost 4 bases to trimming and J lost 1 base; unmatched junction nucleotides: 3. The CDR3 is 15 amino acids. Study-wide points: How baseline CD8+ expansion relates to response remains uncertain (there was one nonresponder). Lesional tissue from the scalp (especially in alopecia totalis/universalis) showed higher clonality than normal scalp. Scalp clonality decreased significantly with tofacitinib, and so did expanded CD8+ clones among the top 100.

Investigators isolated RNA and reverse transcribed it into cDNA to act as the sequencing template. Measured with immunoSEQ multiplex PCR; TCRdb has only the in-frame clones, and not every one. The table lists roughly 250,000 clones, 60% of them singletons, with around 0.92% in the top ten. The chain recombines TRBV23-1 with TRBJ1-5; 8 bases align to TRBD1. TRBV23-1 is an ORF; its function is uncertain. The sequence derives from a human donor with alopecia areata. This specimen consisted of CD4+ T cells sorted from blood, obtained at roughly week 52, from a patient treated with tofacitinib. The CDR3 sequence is CASSPQGVSNQPQHF. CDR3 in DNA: TGCGCCAGCAGTCCACAGGGGGTAAGCAATCAGCCCCAGCATTTT.